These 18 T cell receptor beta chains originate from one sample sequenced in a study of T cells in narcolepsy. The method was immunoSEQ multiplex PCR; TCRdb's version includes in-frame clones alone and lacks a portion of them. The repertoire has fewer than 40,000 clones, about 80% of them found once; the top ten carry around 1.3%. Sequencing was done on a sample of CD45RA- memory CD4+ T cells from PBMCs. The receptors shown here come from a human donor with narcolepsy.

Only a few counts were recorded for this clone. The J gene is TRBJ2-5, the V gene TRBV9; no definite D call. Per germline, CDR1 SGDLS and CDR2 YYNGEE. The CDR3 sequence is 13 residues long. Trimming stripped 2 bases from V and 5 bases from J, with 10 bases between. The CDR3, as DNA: TGTGCCAGCAGCGTCATGACTGGCGAGACCCAGTACTTC. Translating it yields CASSVMTGETQYF.

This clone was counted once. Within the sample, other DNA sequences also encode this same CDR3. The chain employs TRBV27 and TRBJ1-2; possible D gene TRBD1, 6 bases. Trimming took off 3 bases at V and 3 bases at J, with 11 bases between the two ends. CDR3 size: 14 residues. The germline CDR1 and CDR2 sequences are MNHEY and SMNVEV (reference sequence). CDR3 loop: CASSLSAGDYGYTF. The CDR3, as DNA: TGTGCCAGCAGTTTGTCCGCAGGGGACTATGGCTACACCTTC.

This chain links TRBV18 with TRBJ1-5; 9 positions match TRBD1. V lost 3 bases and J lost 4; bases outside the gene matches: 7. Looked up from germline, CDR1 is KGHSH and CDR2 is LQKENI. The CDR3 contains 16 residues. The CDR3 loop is CASSPGQGVVNQPQHF. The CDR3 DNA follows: TGTGCCAGCTCACCGGGACAGGGTGTTGTAAATCAGCCCCAGCATTTT.

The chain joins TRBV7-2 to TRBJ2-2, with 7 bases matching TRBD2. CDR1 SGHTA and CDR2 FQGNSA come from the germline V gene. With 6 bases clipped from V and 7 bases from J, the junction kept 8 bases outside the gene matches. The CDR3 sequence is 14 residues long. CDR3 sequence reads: CASSSIAGGGELFF. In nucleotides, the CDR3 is TGTGCCAGCAGTTCAATAGCGGGCGGCGGGGAGCTGTTTTTT. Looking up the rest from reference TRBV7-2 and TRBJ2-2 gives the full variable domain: GAGVSQSPSNKVTEKGKDVELRCDPISGHTALYWYRQSLGQGLEFLIYFQGNSAPDKSGLPSDRFSAERTGGSVSTLTIQRTQQEDSAVYLCASSSIAGGGELFFGEGSRLTVL.

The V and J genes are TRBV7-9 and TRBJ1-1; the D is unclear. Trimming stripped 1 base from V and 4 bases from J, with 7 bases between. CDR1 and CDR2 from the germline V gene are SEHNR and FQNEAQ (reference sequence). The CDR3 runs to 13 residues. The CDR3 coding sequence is TGTGCCAGCAGCTTAGATCAACTCACTGAAGCTTTCTTT. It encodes CASSLDQLTEAFF.

For the CDR3, the DNA is TGTGCCAGCAGCTTAATAGTCCACGAGCAGTACTTC. Amino acids: CASSLIVHEQYF. The gene calls are TRBV7-2 and TRBJ2-7; no reliable D call. CDR1 and CDR2 from the germline V gene are SGHTA and FQGNSA. The CDR3 consists of 12 residues. Deletions cut 2 bases from V and 5 bases from J, with 7 bases between.

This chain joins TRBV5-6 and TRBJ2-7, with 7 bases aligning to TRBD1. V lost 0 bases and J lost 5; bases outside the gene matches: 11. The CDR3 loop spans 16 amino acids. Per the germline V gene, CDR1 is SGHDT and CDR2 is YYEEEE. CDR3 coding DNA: TGTGCCAGCAGCTTGGGCGTAGGGGGCCTACGGAACGAGCAGTACGTC. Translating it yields CASSLGVGGLRNEQYV.

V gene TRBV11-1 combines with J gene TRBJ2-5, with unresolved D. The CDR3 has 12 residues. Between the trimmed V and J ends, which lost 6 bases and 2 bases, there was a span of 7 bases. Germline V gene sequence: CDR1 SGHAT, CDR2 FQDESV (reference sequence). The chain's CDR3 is CASSPGQETQYF. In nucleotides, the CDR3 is TGTGCCAGCAGTCCCGGTCAAGAGACCCAGTACTTC. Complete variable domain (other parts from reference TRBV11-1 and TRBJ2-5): EAEVAQSPRYKITEKSQAVAFWCDPISGHATLYWYRQILGQGPELLVQFQDESVVDDSQLPKDRFSAERLKGVDSTLKIQPAELGDSAMYLCASSPGQETQYFGPGTRLLVL.

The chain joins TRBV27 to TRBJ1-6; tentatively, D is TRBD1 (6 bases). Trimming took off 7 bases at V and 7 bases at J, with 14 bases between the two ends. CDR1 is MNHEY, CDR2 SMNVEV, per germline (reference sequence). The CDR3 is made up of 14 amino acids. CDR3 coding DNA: TGTGCCAGCACCCCGGACAGAGGGAATTCACCCCTCCACTTT. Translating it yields CASTPDRGNSPLHF.

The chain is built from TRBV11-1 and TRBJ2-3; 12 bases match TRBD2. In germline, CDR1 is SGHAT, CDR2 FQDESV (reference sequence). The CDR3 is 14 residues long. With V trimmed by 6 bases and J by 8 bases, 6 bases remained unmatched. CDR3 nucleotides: TGTGCCAGCAGTCTAGCGGGGGGGCATCCTACGCAGTATTTT. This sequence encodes CASSLAGGHPTQYF. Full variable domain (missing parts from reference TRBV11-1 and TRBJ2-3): EAEVAQSPRYKITEKSQAVAFWCDPISGHATLYWYRQILGQGPELLVQFQDESVVDDSQLPKDRFSAERLKGVDSTLKIQPAELGDSAMYLCASSLAGGHPTQYFGPGTRLTVL.

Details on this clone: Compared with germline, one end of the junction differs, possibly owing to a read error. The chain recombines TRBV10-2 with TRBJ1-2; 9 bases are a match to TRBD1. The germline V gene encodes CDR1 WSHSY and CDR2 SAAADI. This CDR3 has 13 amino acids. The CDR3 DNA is TGCGCCAGCAGTGAGTCTGGGAGGACAGGGGTCTCCTTC. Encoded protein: CASSESGRTGVSF.

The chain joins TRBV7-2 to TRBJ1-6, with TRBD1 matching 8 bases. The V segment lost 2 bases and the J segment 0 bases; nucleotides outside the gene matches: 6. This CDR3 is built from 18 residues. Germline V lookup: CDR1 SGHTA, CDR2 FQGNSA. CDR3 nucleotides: TGTGCCAGCAGCTTACCAGGGGGCGTTAGCTCCTATAATTCACCCCTCCACTTT. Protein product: CASSLPGGVSSYNSPLHF.

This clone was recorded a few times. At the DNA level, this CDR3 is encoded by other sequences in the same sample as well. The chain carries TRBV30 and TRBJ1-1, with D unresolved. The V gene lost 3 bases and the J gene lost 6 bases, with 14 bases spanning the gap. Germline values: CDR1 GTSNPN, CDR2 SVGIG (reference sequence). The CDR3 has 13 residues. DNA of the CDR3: TGTGCCTGGAGCCGGAAAGGGATCGCTGAAGCTTTCTTT. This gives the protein CAWSRKGIAEAFF.

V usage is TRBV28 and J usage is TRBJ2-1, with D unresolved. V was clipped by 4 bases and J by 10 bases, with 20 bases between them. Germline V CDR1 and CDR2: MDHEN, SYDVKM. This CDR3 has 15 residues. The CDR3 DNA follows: TGTGCCAGCAGTTCCTCTTTAGACCTTATGTTCGAGCAGTTCTTC. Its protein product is CASSSSLDLMFEQFF.

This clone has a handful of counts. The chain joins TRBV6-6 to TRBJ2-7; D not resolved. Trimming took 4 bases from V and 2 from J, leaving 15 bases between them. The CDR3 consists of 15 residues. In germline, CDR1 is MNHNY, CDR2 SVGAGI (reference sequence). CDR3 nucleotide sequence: TGTGCCAGCAGTTCCCCGGCCGGGCGGACCTACGAGCAGTACTTC. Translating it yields CASSSPAGRTYEQYF.

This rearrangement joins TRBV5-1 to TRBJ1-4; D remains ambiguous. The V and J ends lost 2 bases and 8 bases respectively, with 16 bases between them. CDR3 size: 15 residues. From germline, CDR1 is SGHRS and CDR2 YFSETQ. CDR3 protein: CASSFGLGSGEKLFF. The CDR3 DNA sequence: TGCGCCAGCAGCTTTGGATTGGGAAGTGGGGAAAAACTGTTTTTT.

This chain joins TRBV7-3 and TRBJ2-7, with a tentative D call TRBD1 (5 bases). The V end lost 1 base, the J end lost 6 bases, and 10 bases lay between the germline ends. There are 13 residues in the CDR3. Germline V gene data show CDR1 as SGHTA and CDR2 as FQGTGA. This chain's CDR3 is CASSLNQGGEQYF. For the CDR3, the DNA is TGTGCCAGCAGCTTAAATCAGGGTGGCGAGCAGTACTTC.

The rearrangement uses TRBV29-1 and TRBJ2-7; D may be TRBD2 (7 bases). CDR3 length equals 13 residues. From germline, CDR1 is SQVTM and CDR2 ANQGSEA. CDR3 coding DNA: TGCAGGAGCCCCGGGGGGCTCCCCTACGAGCAGTACGTC. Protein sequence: CRSPGGLPYEQYV.